This T cell receptor beta chain was sequenced for a study of blood T cell repertoires in COVID-19. Across the study: Both acute and convalescent COVID-19 samples were obtained from the United States, Italy and Spain. Sample material is recorded as cDNA or gDNA derived from T cells, B-cell-depleted T cells, or PBMCs.

In the source study's methods: Nucleated cell number was recorded as an estimate derived from reference gene primer amplification. This table comes from immunoSEQ multiplex PCR, and its TCRdb copy is limited to in-frame clones, with some not included. V and J calls and clone size follow that table, whereas D and trimming were derived from the DNA. The table records some 59,000 clones, 81% of them present only once. Germline lookup yields CDR1 SNHLY and CDR2 FYNNEI. The V and J ends lost 5 bases and 0 bases respectively, with 16 bases between them. This CDR3 has 16 amino acids. The sequenced sample consisted of peripheral blood. This sequence was found in a woman aged 60-75 years with acute or convalescent COVID-19. The chain recombines TRBV2 with TRBJ1-1; D is possibly TRBD1 (6 bases). The CDR3 nucleotides are TGTGCCAGCAGTACAGGGCCGCCTTTCATGAACACTGAAGCTTTCTTT. Translated, it gives CASSTGPPFMNTEAFF.